These 7 T cell receptor beta chains came from one sample sequenced in a study of blood T cell repertoires in COVID-19. Here immunoSEQ multiplex PCR was the method, and the copy in TCRdb shows in-frame clones only, minus some. The sample includes over 200,000 clones, roughly nine tenths of them seen just once. Sequenced sample: peripheral blood. All receptors come from a man between 60 and 70 years old who had recovered from COVID-19.

Only a few counts were recorded for this clone. V gene TRBV5-1 combines with J gene TRBJ1-1; TRBD1 aligns across 10 bases. The CDR3 runs 14 residues. Germline loops: CDR1 SGHRS, CDR2 YFSETQ. Unmatched junction bases numbered 2, after V lost 3 bases and J lost 3 bases. CDR3 nucleotides: TGCGCCAGCAGCTGGACAGGGGGTGACACTGAAGCTTTCTTT. This gives the protein CASSWTGGDTEAFF.

This chain connects TRBV5-1 to TRBJ2-1, with TRBD2 identical over 7 bases. The J segment lost 0 bases and the V segment lost 0 bases, leaving 6 bases of the junction unmatched. Looked up from germline, CDR1 is SGHRS and CDR2 is YFSETQ. The CDR3 is made up of 17 amino acids. CDR3 residues: CASSLAGSGGSYNEQFF. DNA of the CDR3: TGCGCCAGCAGCTTGGCCGGTTCGGGGGGCTCCTACAATGAGCAGTTCTTC.

The chain recombines TRBV12-5 with TRBJ2-7; the D gene is possibly TRBD2 (7 bases). Trimming cost V 2 bases and J 2 bases, with 22 bases left between them. Germline V gene lookup returns CDR1 LGHNT and CDR2 FRNRAP. The CDR3 extends over 18 amino acids. As DNA, the CDR3 is TGTGCTAGTGGTTTGTCCGGGGGGATCCGGGACAACGCCTACGAGCAGTACTTC. This translates into CASGLSGGIRDNAYEQYF.

The J gene is TRBJ2-2, the V gene TRBV7-8, with unresolved D. The V gene lost 5 bases and the J gene lost 4 bases, with 8 bases spanning the gap. From germline, CDR1 is SGHVS and CDR2 FQNEAQ. This CDR3 has 13 amino acids. The CDR3 loop reads CASSPIGTGELFF. In nucleotides, the CDR3 is TGTGCCAGCAGCCCCATCGGCACCGGGGAGCTGTTTTTT.

The J gene is TRBJ2-7, the V gene TRBV30; no definite D call. Germline CDR1 GTSNPN, CDR2 SVGIG (reference sequence). The V end was cut by 8 bases, the J end by 2 bases, with 16 bases between. This CDR3 is 13 amino acids long. The CDR3 nucleotides are TGTGCCGGTTGGAGACCCCCTCCCTACGAGCAGTACTTC. It encodes CAGWRPPPYEQYF.

CDR3 DNA: TGTGCCAGCTCACCACCGAGACAGGGACCGTTGTATGGCTACACCTTC. This codes for CASSPPRQGPLYGYTF. This chain uses TRBV18 with TRBJ1-2; TRBD1 agrees at 7 bases. CDR1 KGHSH and CDR2 LQKENI come from the germline V gene. The V and J ends lost 0 bases and 5 bases, in that order; junction bases with no gene match: 9. This CDR3 contains 16 residues.

The chain uses TRBV13 and TRBJ1-1; the D is unclear. Trimming shortened V by 3 bases and J by 1 base, and 6 bases separated the two germline ends. Germline CDR1 is PRHDT and CDR2 is FYEKMQ (reference sequence). The CDR3 is 13 amino acids. The CDR3 DNA reads TGTGCCAGCAGCTTCTACTCGAACACTGAAGCTTTCTTT. This sequence encodes CASSFYSNTEAFF.